This T cell receptor beta chain appears in the sequencing data of a study of molecular identifiers for immune sequencing clone quantification (dated 2018 in TCRdb). A note on the overall study: In a replicate experiment, RNA from about 21,000 or 97,000 naive CD8 T cells was split into five aliquots, four of which were sequenced. This methods study benchmarked molecular-identifier clustering-based TCR repertoire sequencing (MIDCIRS) and TCR RNA copy counting, using CD8 T cells to do so.

Preparation of the library involved PCR. These reads were obtained on a NextSeq 500. Bulk TCR libraries were prepared as previously described, using TCR primers listed in Table S5. The Qiagen AllPrep DNA/RNA kit was used to purify total RNA. Before analysis, reads from multiple sequencing runs of one library were combined. The published analysis was carried out like this. Only reads with exact TCR constant sequence were kept, trimmed to 150 nt, and grouped by their 12-nt molecular barcodes. Reads inside each barcode group were sub-clustered using a 15% Levenshtein threshold, and a quality-weighted consensus sequence was constructed for each RNA molecule. Non-functional sequences were removed, as were lower-count sequences one edit away from another. Based on a fit of two negative binomial distributions, barcode sub-clusters having less than 20% of the maximum read count were discarded. Using fastp at Q25 and MiXCR, TCRdb reprocessed the public reads and kept productive beta chains. A single entry per CDR3 protein holds the most common genes and DNA from its merged rows. The V and J calls were determined by TCRdb, not by the authors. Across this sample there are about half a million distinct CDR3 sequences, with roughly 25% seen only once. The biggest ten clones account for around 0.76% of the sample.

Libraries of naive CD8 T cells were built from anywhere between about 17,000 and 1,000,000 sorted cells, with 10%, 30% or 50% of the purified RNA used. On a BD FACSAria II, naive CD8 T cells were FACS-sorted as CD8+CD4-CCR7+CD45RA+ and collected into RLT Plus buffer. Detection sensitivity was tested by spiking Jurkat RNA equal to ten TCR copies' worth into samples containing about 17,000-1,000,000 naive CD8 T cells. Enrichment of CD8 T cells was performed with RosetteSep CD8+ T Cell Enrichment Cocktail and Ficoll-Paque, after which ACK red cell lysis was carried out. What the work shows at the level of the full study, not this receptor alone: Highly expanded clone sizes could be underestimated if identical TCR molecules share a barcode. Modeling indicated 2.5 to 3.5 TCR RNA copies recovered per cell, compared with about 10 by digital PCR, which implies a capture efficiency of approximately 30%. Even against a background of approximately 1 million naive CD8 T cells, spiked-in Jurkat TCR RNA amounting to a single cell's worth was reported to be detectable. The naive libraries included spiked-in Jurkat TCR RNA (around 9 copies' worth), and this RNA is not part of the donor repertoire. Clones above 20 RNA copies held over 97% of molecules in CMV-specific effector cells but under 1% in naive cells. When barcode sub-clustering was not used, chimeric consensus sequences inflated TCR diversity, with chimeras reaching as high as 47%.

From the germline V gene, CDR1 is MNHEY and CDR2 is SVGEGT. V is pruned by 1 base and J by 6 bases, leaving 5 bases of the junction without a gene match. The CDR3 goes from the cysteine to the phenylalanine over 15 residues. The kept DNA is CDR3 alone, 45 bases in frame from the first base. For this clonotype: This clone's antigen is unknown. Per-nucleotide qualities are absent, and no much larger clonotype sits a single base away.

The origin of this receptor is a human donor in good health. Some libraries in this study had Jurkat cell RNA spiked in. The material sequenced was naive CD8+ T cells from blood, with Jurkat cell RNA spiked in. The sample's cell subset or site label, in plain terms: FACS-sorted CD8+CD4-CCR7+CD45RA+ naive T cells. Here the chain combines TRBV6-2 or TRBV6-3 and TRBJ2-1; TRBD2 fits 8 bases in the junction. The CDR3 region: CASSYFAGGPNEQFF. The DNA reads TGTGCCAGCAGTTACTTTGCGGGAGGTCCCAATGAGCAGTTCTTC.